The 30 T cell receptor beta chains in this list originate from one sample, sequenced in a study of blood T cell repertoires in COVID-19. Measured with immunoSEQ multiplex PCR; TCRdb has only the in-frame clones, and not every one. The table lists a few hundred thousand clones, approximately 86% of them singletons, with around 2.7% in the top ten. The sample comprised peripheral blood. The receptors originated from a man aged 55 to 70 with acute or convalescent COVID-19.

This clone was seen a few times. CDR3 loop: CASSLWRGALFF. CDR3 in DNA: TGTGCCAGCAGTTTATGGCGGGGGGCCCTGTTCTTC. The rearrangement links TRBV27 to TRBJ2-1, with 8 bases that match TRBD2. This CDR3 has 12 residues. Germline V CDR1 and CDR2: MNHEY, SMNVEV (reference sequence). Germline trimming cut 1 base from V and 15 bases from J; bases unmatched to any gene: 5.

V is TRBV7-2 and J is TRBJ2-1, with a possible D match to TRBD1 (6 bases). There are 17 residues in the CDR3. CDR1 SGHTA and CDR2 FQGNSA come from the germline V gene. Deletions cut 5 bases from V and 0 bases from J, with 17 bases between. The CDR3 DNA sequence: TGTGCCAGCAGCGCATTACCGGGACATAGCTCCTACAATGAGCAGTTCTTC. This translates into CASSALPGHSSYNEQFF.

This clone showed up just once. V gene TRBV7-8 combines with J gene TRBJ2-5; 12 positions agree with TRBD2. The junction had 11 bases not matched to a gene; V was cut back by 4 bases and J by 2 bases. The length of the CDR3 is 18 residues. Germline assignment: CDR1 SGHVS and CDR2 FQNEAQ. The CDR3 is CASSSWVGTSGSQETQYF. The CDR3 nucleotides are TGTGCCAGCAGCTCGTGGGTCGGGACTAGCGGGTCTCAAGAGACCCAGTACTTC.

There are a few counts of this clone. The chain has TRBV12-5 and TRBJ1-1; D uncertain. In germline, CDR1 is LGHNT, CDR2 FRNRAP. Trimming took 3 bases from V and 1 from J, leaving 9 bases between them. The CDR3 spans 14 residues. The CDR3 is CASGLPSRNTEAFF. CDR3 sequence (DNA): TGTGCTAGTGGTTTACCCTCGCGGAACACTGAAGCTTTCTTT.

A remark on this clone: Different DNA sequences within this sample yield the same CDR3. V is TRBV5-4 and J is TRBJ2-2; TRBD2 aligns across 8 bases. CDR1 SGHNT and CDR2 YYREEE come from the germline V gene (reference sequence). CDR3 length equals 16 residues. V lost 0 bases, J lost 0 bases, and 1 base stayed unmatched. The CDR3 protein is CASSLGGGTNTGELFF. Here the CDR3 DNA reads TGTGCCAGCAGCTTGGGCGGGGGGACGAACACCGGGGAGCTGTTTTTT. Filled out from reference TRBV5-4 and TRBJ2-2, the complete variable domain reads ETGVTQSPTHLIKTRGQQVTLRCSSQSGHNTVSWYQQALGQGPQFIFQYYREEENGRGNFPPRFSGLQFPNYSSELNVNALELDDSALYLCASSLGGGTNTGELFFGEGSRLTVL.

The J gene is TRBJ1-5, the V gene TRBV27, with a weak D call TRBD1 (5 bases). V dropped 3 bases and J dropped 6 bases, with 15 bases sitting between them. The CDR3 is 15 residues long. Germline V gene sequence: CDR1 MNHEY, CDR2 SMNVEV (reference sequence). The CDR3 region is CASSFNRGDLQPQHF. CDR3 coding DNA: TGTGCCAGCAGTTTTAATCGGGGGGACCTTCAGCCCCAGCATTTT.

This chain links TRBV6-5 with TRBJ1-2; D possibly corresponds to TRBD1 (6 bases). Germline CDR1 MNHEY, CDR2 SVGAGI. The length of the CDR3 is 15 residues. V lost 5 bases to trimming and J lost 8 bases, with 21 bases between them. Here the CDR3 DNA reads TGTGCCAGCAGTCCGCGGACAGTTCGGGCGTTGGGCTACACCTTC. Amino acids: CASSPRTVRALGYTF.

The CDR3: CASSVVTSGGTGELFF. CDR3 coding DNA: TGTGCCAGCAGCGTAGTCACTAGCGGGGGGACCGGGGAGCTGTTTTTT. The chain uses TRBV9 and TRBJ2-2; 12 bases map to TRBD2. Germline assignment: CDR1 SGDLS and CDR2 YYNGEE. The CDR3 has 16 residues. V lost 0 bases and J lost 5; bases outside the gene matches: 2.

The chain links TRBV11-2 to TRBJ2-5; no definite D call. Germline-derived CDR1 and CDR2 are SGHAT and FQNNGV. Trimming left V 1 base short and J 9 bases short, with 12 bases between. This CDR3 contains 13 residues. CDR3 loop: CASSLVSPGSQYF. DNA of the CDR3: TGTGCCAGCAGCTTAGTCAGCCCCGGGTCCCAGTACTTC.

V and J are TRBV27 and TRBJ1-6; 7 positions agree with TRBD1. Germline CDR1 MNHEY, CDR2 SMNVEV (reference sequence). CDR3 length equals 16 residues. The trim removed 7 bases at V and 3 bases at J, leaving 9 bases unmatched. Here the CDR3 DNA reads TGTGCCAGCACCCCGACAGGGAAGGGCTATAATTCACCCCTCCACTTT. Its translation: CASTPTGKGYNSPLHF.

J is TRBJ1-1 and V is TRBV5-1; TRBD1 matches 7 bases. The germline V gene has CDR1 SGHRS and CDR2 YFSETQ. The CDR3 spans 16 residues. Losses at the gene ends were 0 bases for V and 4 bases for J; bases not matched to a gene: 9. For the CDR3, the DNA is TGCGCCAGCAGCTTGGACGGGACAGCCTGGGGCACTGAAGCTTTCTTT. It translates to CASSLDGTAWGTEAFF. Full variable domain (outside the CDR3, taken from reference TRBV5-1 and TRBJ1-1): KAGVTQTPRYLIKTRGQQVTLSCSPISGHRSVSWYQQTPGQGLQFLFEYFSETQRNKGNFPGRFSGRQFSNSRSEMNVSTLELGDSALYLCASSLDGTAWGTEAFFGQGTRLTVV.

This chain connects TRBV10-3 to TRBJ1-5; 7 nucleotides line up with TRBD1. The CDR3 has 14 amino acids. V dropped 2 bases and J dropped 4; count of bases not matched to a gene: 2. The germline gives CDR1 ENHRY, CDR2 SYGVKD. The CDR3 sequence is CAISEGQANQPQHF. The CDR3 coding sequence is TGTGCCATCAGTGAGGGACAGGCTAATCAGCCCCAGCATTTT.

Comment on this clone: Other DNA sequences of this sample code for an identical CDR3. This chain links TRBV6-5 with TRBJ1-6, with 8 bases lining up with TRBD1. With 2 bases clipped from V and 7 bases from J, the junction kept 1 base outside the gene matches. The CDR3 is 14 amino acids. Germline CDR1 and CDR2: MNHEY and SVGAGI. For the CDR3, the DNA is TGTGCCAGCAGTTACGGGACAGGCAATTCACCCCTCCACTTT. Encoded protein: CASSYGTGNSPLHF.

The V and J genes are TRBV3-1 (or the pseudogene TRBV3-2) and TRBJ1-2, with 7 bases aligning to TRBD1. CDR1 and CDR2 from the germline V gene are LGHDT and YNNKEL (reference sequence). Trimming at V came to 4 bases and at J to 5 bases, leaving 7 bases not matched to a gene. This CDR3 region has 14 residues. CDR3 DNA: TGTGCCAGCAGCCTCGACCGGGACAGATATGGCTACACCTTC. This sequence encodes CASSLDRDRYGYTF.

This chain links TRBV28 with TRBJ2-6; 7 nucleotides agree with TRBD2. V shed 6 bases and J 4 bases; nucleotides not matched to a gene: 6. Per germline, CDR1 MDHEN and CDR2 SYDVKM. This CDR3 comprises 15 residues. The CDR3: CASRGEGSGANVLTF. Written as DNA, the CDR3 is TGTGCCAGCAGGGGGGAGGGTTCCGGGGCCAACGTCCTGACTTTC. Complete variable domain (other parts from reference TRBV28 and TRBJ2-6): DVKVTQSSRYLVKRTGEKVFLECVQDMDHENMFWYRQDPGLGLRLIYFSYDVKMKEKGDIPEGYSVSREKKERFSLILESASTNQTSMYLCASRGEGSGANVLTFGAGSRLTVL.

The gene calls are TRBV28 and TRBJ1-3; 7 nucleotides match TRBD1. Germline lookup yields CDR1 MDHEN and CDR2 SYDVKM. This CDR3 has 16 residues. V shed 4 bases and J 1 base; nucleotides not matched to a gene: 7. The CDR3 reads CASSSLTGKSGNTIYF. The CDR3, as DNA: TGTGCCAGCAGTTCCCTGACAGGGAAGTCTGGAAACACCATATATTTT.

V gene TRBV21-1 combines with J gene TRBJ1-2. TRBV21-1 is termed a pseudogene. The CDR3 covers 19 residues. The DNA of the CDR3 is TGTGCCAGCAGCCCTCTCATTGGGATGGCGGGGCCCACGAACTATGGCTACACCTTC. Protein: CASSPLIGMAGPTNYGYTF.

The genes are TRBV9 and TRBJ2-1; 7 nucleotides match TRBD2. Trimming took 5 bases from V and 3 from J; bases not matched to a gene: 5. There are 14 residues in the CDR3. CDR1 and CDR2 from the germline V gene are SGDLS and YYNGEE. The CDR3 spells CASSGAGDYNEQFF. The CDR3 region has the DNA TGTGCCAGCAGTGGGGCGGGGGACTACAATGAGCAGTTCTTC.

This chain uses TRBV10-3 with TRBJ1-4; no reliable D call. Per germline, CDR1 ENHRY and CDR2 SYGVKD. Trimming left V 0 bases short and J 2 bases short, with 7 bases between. There are 15 residues in the CDR3. CDR3 in amino acids: CAISESEKTNEKLFF. CDR3 coding DNA: TGTGCCATCAGTGAGTCGGAGAAGACTAATGAAAAACTGTTTTTT.

The table lists this clone with a count of one. The chain joins TRBV24-1 to TRBJ2-5, with 7 nucleotides matching TRBD1. The CDR3 has 15 residues. V was clipped by 2 bases and J by 10 bases; unmatched bases: 12. CDR1 and CDR2 (germline): KGHDR, SFDVKD. The CDR3 spells CATSDWDRGGGGQYF. For the CDR3, the DNA is TGTGCCACCAGTGATTGGGACCGAGGGGGCGGAGGCCAGTACTTC.

The gene calls are TRBV3-1 (or the pseudogene TRBV3-2) and TRBJ2-1; 10 positions match TRBD2. CDR1 is LGHDT and CDR2 is YNNKEL in the germline V gene (reference sequence). J lost 10 bases, V lost 4 bases, and 7 bases had no gene match. The CDR3 is 14 amino acids. CDR3 residues: CASSPGLANEEQFF. The CDR3 bases are TGTGCCAGCAGCCCGGGACTAGCGAACGAAGAGCAGTTCTTC.

The table lists this clone with a count of one. The rearrangement uses TRBV5-4 and TRBJ2-5, with TRBD1 matching 7 bases. The ends lost 4 bases at V and 2 bases at J; junction bases unmatched: 5. CDR3 length equals 14 residues. The germline V gene has CDR1 SGHNT and CDR2 YYREEE (reference sequence). The CDR3 spells CASSPGQRQETQYF. The DNA of the CDR3 is TGTGCCAGCAGCCCGGGACAGAGACAAGAGACCCAGTACTTC.

The chain couples TRBV18 to TRBJ1-1, with D perhaps matching TRBD1 (5 bases). Germline V gene sequence: CDR1 KGHSH, CDR2 LQKENI. This CDR3 contains 14 residues. The ends were cut back, 1 base at V and 6 bases at J, with 12 bases in the middle. CDR3 protein: CASSPREQASEAFF. The DNA of the CDR3 is TGTGCCAGCTCACCACGAGAACAGGCCTCTGAAGCTTTCTTT.

This chain joins TRBV27 and TRBJ1-2; a possible D gene is TRBD1 (5 bases). The CDR3 loop spans 14 amino acids. V dropped 5 bases and J dropped 5 bases, with 15 bases sitting between them. Germline-derived CDR1 and CDR2 are MNHEY and SMNVEV (reference sequence). The DNA for the CDR3 is TGTGCCAGCAGTCCGGGGACTGGTCCTTATGGCTACACCTTC. Translation: CASSPGTGPYGYTF.

The chain is built from TRBV9 and TRBJ1-1; weak D call: TRBD1 (5 bases). CDR3 size: 15 residues. CDR1 and CDR2 (germline): SGDLS, YYNGEE. The V end lost 3 bases, the J end lost 2 bases, and 14 bases lay between the germline ends. CDR3 DNA: TGTGCCAGCAGCGCAGGGAGGAGCCGAAACACTGAAGCTTTCTTT. This gives the protein CASSAGRSRNTEAFF.

This chain connects TRBV19 to TRBJ2-2, with unresolved D. Deletions cut 6 bases from V and 3 bases from J, with 5 bases between. This CDR3 is built from 12 residues. The germline gives CDR1 LNHDA, CDR2 SQIVND (reference sequence). The CDR3 spells CASRGYTGELFF. The CDR3 nucleotides read TGTGCCAGTAGGGGCTACACCGGGGAGCTGTTTTTT.

The V call is TRBV3-1 (or the pseudogene TRBV3-2), the J call TRBJ2-5; the D gene is possibly TRBD1 (8 bases). Looked up from germline, CDR1 is LGHDT and CDR2 is YNNKEL (reference sequence). The CDR3 runs 15 residues. Trimming removed 2 bases at V and 2 bases at J, with 12 bases between. The CDR3 here is CASSQLQGGQETQYF. Written as DNA, the CDR3 is TGTGCCAGCAGCCAATTACAGGGGGGGCAAGAGACCCAGTACTTC.

This rearrangement joins TRBV10-3 to TRBJ1-1, with D perhaps matching TRBD1 (5 bases). The germline gives CDR1 ENHRY, CDR2 SYGVKD. V shed 11 bases and J shed 0 bases, with 13 bases lying between them. The CDR3 runs to 13 residues. Here the CDR3 DNA reads TGTGCCGCTTCGGGACTCATGAACACTGAAGCTTTCTTT. It encodes CAASGLMNTEAFF.

The V and J genes are TRBV7-8 and TRBJ1-2, with D maybe TRBD1 (5 bases). This CDR3 comprises 15 residues. V lost 4 bases to trimming and J lost 4 bases, with 16 bases between them. From germline, CDR1 is SGHVS and CDR2 FQNEAQ. The CDR3 DNA is TGTGCCAGCAGCTCGGGACTGGGGCGGCTCTATGGCTACACCTTC. Its protein product is CASSSGLGRLYGYTF.

CDR3 sequence reads: CAWSVGTGGIGAFF. As DNA, the CDR3 is TGTGCCTGGAGTGTAGGGACAGGGGGGATAGGAGCTTTCTTT. The gene calls are TRBV30 and TRBJ1-1; 11 nucleotides agree with TRBD1. Per the germline V gene, CDR1 is GTSNPN and CDR2 is SVGIG (reference sequence). The CDR3 has 14 residues. Trimming removed 0 bases from V and 10 bases from J; junction bases left unmatched: 7.